The 31 T cell receptor beta chains listed next were all sequenced from one sample in a study of radiation and T cells in renal cell carcinoma. Time point noted: baseline pretreatment blood. The treatment is: 15 Gy SBRT to primary tumor, nephrectomy 4 weeks later. Some clones are missing from TCRdb's copy, which holds only in-frame ones; the method was immunoSEQ multiplex PCR. The sample includes 90,000 to 95,000 clones, 70% to 85% of them seen just once. Here the sequenced sample was blood, taken from a patient whose treatment included radiotherapy and nephrectomy. Receptor source: a man in his sixties with renal cell carcinoma.

The chain couples TRBV2 to TRBJ2-4; possibly TRBD2 for D (6 bases). Deletions cut 7 bases from V and 10 bases from J, with 11 bases between. The CDR3 totals 11 residues. The germline V gene encodes CDR1 SNHLY and CDR2 FYNNEI. The CDR3: CASTGDEIQYF. CDR3 sequence (DNA): TGTGCCAGCACGGGGGATGAGATTCAGTACTTC.

The CDR3: CSVVEVRNIQYF. The CDR3, as DNA: TGCAGCGTTGTGGAGGTCAGGAACATTCAGTACTTC. This chain joins TRBV29-1 and TRBJ2-4; possible D gene TRBD2, 5 bases. The CDR3 is 12 amino acids. The germline V gene has CDR1 SQVTM and CDR2 ANQGSEA. V was shortened by 4 bases and J by 7 bases, with 11 bases between the two germline ends.

V and J are TRBV9 and TRBJ2-5; no firm D call. TRBJ2-7 explains the end of the DNA better; the J call may be wrong. The CDR3 runs 12 residues. Looked up from germline, CDR1 is SGDLS and CDR2 is YYNGEE. This CDR3 reads CASSVDSTEQYF. The CDR3 DNA reads TGTGCCAGCAGCGTAGACAGCACCGAGCAGTACTTC.

V gene TRBV18 combines with J gene TRBJ2-7; D is possibly TRBD1 (6 bases). This CDR3 has 15 residues. Germline CDR1 and CDR2: KGHSH and LQKENI. Trimming shortened V by 2 bases and J by 0 bases, and 11 bases separated the two germline ends. This CDR3 reads CASSPVLDSSYEQYF. The DNA for the CDR3 is TGTGCCAGCTCACCAGTCTTGGACAGCTCCTACGAGCAGTACTTC.

The CDR3 coding sequence is TGTGCCAGCAGTCGCGGGACTAGCGAAATCGGGGAGCTGTTTTTT. It specifies CASSRGTSEIGELFF. The chain joins TRBV2 to TRBJ2-2; 10 nucleotides align to TRBD2. This CDR3 contains 15 residues. Per the germline V gene, CDR1 is SNHLY and CDR2 is FYNNEI. V was clipped by 5 bases and J by 7 bases; unmatched bases: 7.

The chain carries TRBV7-9 and TRBJ2-7, with unresolved D. The germline V and J ends were trimmed by 6 bases and 2 bases, with 11 bases remaining between them. The CDR3 totals 13 residues. Per the germline V gene, CDR1 is SEHNR and CDR2 is FQNEAQ (reference sequence). In nucleotides, the CDR3 is TGTGCCAGCAGGCCGATGGAGCCCTACGAGCAGTACTTC. It specifies CASRPMEPYEQYF.

The chain carries TRBV11-3 and TRBJ2-3; D is unresolved. The ends were cut back, 6 bases at V and 4 bases at J, with 14 bases in the middle. The germline V gene encodes CDR1 SGHNT and CDR2 YENEEA. The CDR3 sequence is 14 residues long. CDR3 sequence reads: CASSPQPSADTQYF. Here the CDR3 DNA reads TGTGCCAGCAGTCCCCAGCCAAGTGCAGATACGCAGTATTTT.

The V gene is TRBV4-3, the J gene TRBJ2-3; D not certain. Trimming left V 1 base short and J 1 base short, with 9 bases between. The CDR3 runs to 15 residues. Germline V gene data show CDR1 as LGHNA and CDR2 as YSLEER. Written as DNA, the CDR3 is TGCGCCAGCAGCCAAGTCCCCAGTGGCACAGATACGCAGTATTTT. Translation: CASSQVPSGTDTQYF.

A remark on this clone: At one end, the junction sequence differs from germline, possibly due to a read error. CDR3 sequence (DNA): TGTGCCAGCAGTTTTTATGGCGGAGGGAACGCCGGGGAGCTGTTTTTT. Protein product: CASSFYGGGNAGELFF. The V and J genes are TRBV28 and TRBJ2-2; D possibly corresponds to TRBD2 (6 bases). Germline CDR1 and CDR2: MDHEN and SYDVKM. The CDR3 is made up of 16 amino acids.

The CDR3 sequence: CASSLGPATKNIQYF. The DNA for the CDR3 is TGTGCCAGCAGCTTAGGCCCCGCGACCAAAAACATTCAGTACTTC. The V and J genes are TRBV7-9 and TRBJ2-4; unclear D gene. Trimming stripped 1 base from V and 2 bases from J, with 9 bases between. CDR1 is SEHNR and CDR2 is FQNEAQ in the germline V gene (reference sequence). This CDR3 contains 15 residues.

The chain couples TRBV6-7 to TRBJ2-5, with TRBD1 matching 9 bases. TRBV6-7 is placed among ORFs of uncertain function. This CDR3 is built from 18 residues. The V segment lost 0 bases and the J segment 2 bases; nucleotides outside the gene matches: 10. The DNA for the CDR3 is TGTGCCAGCAGTTACTCGACGTGGTGGGACAGGGATCAAGAGACCCAGTACTTC. This codes for CASSYSTWWDRDQETQYF.

J is TRBJ1-3 and V is TRBV9, with D tentatively TRBD1 (5 bases). V was clipped by 3 bases and J by 0 bases, with 10 bases between them. CDR3 size: 15 residues. CDR1 and CDR2 from the germline V gene are SGDLS and YYNGEE. The CDR3: CASSARQSSGNTIYF. CDR3 nucleotides: TGTGCCAGCAGCGCCCGACAGAGCTCTGGAAACACCATATATTTT.

The chain carries TRBV7-9 and TRBJ1-4; 10 bases align to TRBD1. Germline CDR1 is SEHNR and CDR2 is FQNEAQ (reference sequence). The trim removed 4 bases at V and 6 bases at J, leaving 8 bases unmatched. The CDR3 has 16 residues. For the CDR3, the DNA is TGTGCCAGCAGCTCCCCTGGACAGGGGGTGGATGAAAAACTGTTTTTT. Its protein is CASSSPGQGVDEKLFF.

The CDR3 nucleotides read TGTGCCATCAGTGAGGGTTGGGCTCAGCCCAATCAGCCCCAGCATTTT. Amino acids: CAISEGWAQPNQPQHF. J is TRBJ1-5 and V is TRBV10-3; D gene unclear. CDR3 size: 16 residues. Germline V CDR1 and CDR2: ENHRY, SYGVKD. The ends were cut back, 2 bases at V and 3 bases at J, with 14 bases in the middle.

The V and J genes are TRBV28 and TRBJ1-3, with unresolved D. The germline V gene encodes CDR1 MDHEN and CDR2 SYDVKM. The CDR3 has 12 amino acids. V was cut by 7 bases and J by 4 bases, with 8 bases left in between. The CDR3 nucleotides are TGTGCCAGCACAACAACCGGAAACACCATATATTTT. It encodes CASTTTGNTIYF.

The rearrangement joins TRBV27 to TRBJ2-2, with D perhaps matching TRBD2 (6 bases). The CDR3 extends over 17 amino acids. Germline V lookup: CDR1 MNHEY, CDR2 SMNVEV (reference sequence). V was cut by 2 bases and J by 6 bases, with 19 bases left in between. This CDR3 is CASSLRFRQSGPGELFF. CDR3 DNA: TGTGCCAGCAGTTTAAGATTCAGGCAAAGCGGGCCCGGGGAGCTGTTTTTT.

The chain uses TRBV28 and TRBJ2-2, with D perhaps matching TRBD1 (6 bases). The V and J ends lost 4 bases and 5 bases respectively, with 14 bases between them. The CDR3 consists of 15 residues. Germline CDR1 is MDHEN and CDR2 is SYDVKM. The CDR3 loop is CASSSSGAWTGELFF. The CDR3 coding sequence is TGTGCCAGCAGTTCTTCAGGGGCGTGGACCGGGGAGCTGTTTTTT.

For the CDR3, the DNA is TGCAGCGCCTCCCCCGGGGCGGGAGTCAACAATGAGCAGTTCTTC. Its protein product is CSASPGAGVNNEQFF. The chain combines TRBV29-1 with TRBJ2-1; 7 nucleotides align to TRBD2. Germline CDR1 is SQVTM and CDR2 is ANQGSEA. This CDR3 has 15 amino acids. V lost 7 bases to trimming and J lost 5 bases; unmatched junction nucleotides: 14.

The genes are TRBV7-2 and TRBJ1-3; no clear D gene. Germline V lookup: CDR1 SGHTA, CDR2 FQGNSA. The length of the CDR3 is 16 residues. The V and J ends lost 1 base and 4 bases respectively, with 14 bases between them. CDR3 loop: CASSLVGVGSGNTIYF. The CDR3 DNA is TGTGCCAGCAGCTTAGTGGGTGTGGGATCCGGAAACACCATATATTTT.

This clone was detected only a few times. The chain links TRBV5-5 to TRBJ1-1; a weak D match, TRBD1 (6 bases). This CDR3 spans 14 amino acids. V was shortened by 5 bases and J by 8 bases, with 19 bases between the two germline ends. Germline loops: CDR1 SGHKS, CDR2 YYEKEE (reference sequence). CDR3 protein: CASSLRQASREAFF. The CDR3 DNA reads as TGTGCCAGCAGTTTGAGACAGGCGTCCCGAGAAGCTTTCTTT.

This sequence joins TRBV4-2 and TRBJ1-5; no reliable D call. The CDR3 has 16 amino acids. CDR1 is LGHNA and CDR2 is YNFKEQ in the germline V gene. The germline V and J ends were trimmed by 4 bases and 7 bases, with 20 bases remaining between them. CDR3 nucleotides: TGTGCCAGCAGCCCGTTTAATGGGAACGTAGGACAGCCCCAGCATTTT. It yields the protein CASSPFNGNVGQPQHF.

V usage is TRBV5-3 and J usage is TRBJ2-5; D is unclear. Being an ORF, TRBV5-3 has a function that is uncertain. The V and J ends lost 2 bases and 3 bases respectively, with 17 bases between them. This CDR3 has 16 residues. CDR3 amino acids: CARSLRSRGAEETQYF. CDR3 sequence (DNA): TGTGCCAGAAGCTTAAGATCTAGAGGTGCGGAAGAGACCCAGTACTTC.

This clone was observed a handful of times. This sequence joins TRBV10-3 and TRBJ2-2; possible D gene TRBD2, 5 bases. CDR3 length equals 12 residues. The V end lost 7 bases, the J end lost 5 bases, and 8 bases lay between the germline ends. Germline lookup yields CDR1 ENHRY and CDR2 SYGVKD. This chain's CDR3 is CAITRGTGELFF. DNA for the CDR3: TGTGCCATCACCCGAGGGACCGGGGAGCTGTTTTTT.

The V and J genes are TRBV28 and TRBJ1-2; D gene uncertain. V was pared by 6 bases and J by 1 base, with 15 bases between. The CDR3 is made up of 15 amino acids. Germline V gene sequence: CDR1 MDHEN, CDR2 SYDVKM. The CDR3: CASSLPGPDNYGYTF. DNA for the CDR3: TGTGCCAGCAGCCTCCCAGGACCCGATAACTATGGCTACACCTTC.

In its sample, this clone was seen a few times. The V call is TRBV27, the J call TRBJ1-5; D gene ambiguous. V was trimmed by 6 bases and J by 4 bases, leaving 16 bases between them. CDR1 is MNHEY, CDR2 SMNVEV, per germline (reference sequence). There are 15 residues in the CDR3. CDR3 residues: CASRDFGTKNQPQHF. Written as DNA, the CDR3 is TGTGCCAGCAGGGATTTCGGCACAAAAAATCAGCCCCAGCATTTT.

The J gene is TRBJ2-1, the V gene TRBV28; 8 nucleotides line up with TRBD1. With V trimmed by 3 bases and J by 5 bases, 15 bases remained unmatched. Germline-derived CDR1 and CDR2 are MDHEN and SYDVKM. The CDR3 has 18 amino acids. CDR3: CASSFPQGAGPPNNEQFF. CDR3 in DNA: TGTGCCAGCAGTTTCCCCCAGGGGGCAGGTCCTCCTAACAATGAGCAGTTCTTC.

This sequence joins TRBV5-1 and TRBJ2-7; D perhaps matches TRBD2 (6 bases). V was shortened by 1 base and J by 7 bases, with 15 bases between the two germline ends. The V gene's germline CDR1 is SGHRS and CDR2 YFSETQ. The CDR3 sequence is 14 residues long. CDR3 protein: CASSLWGDPPEQYF. The CDR3 bases are TGCGCCAGCAGCTTGTGGGGGGACCCGCCGGAGCAGTACTTC.

This chain joins TRBV5-1 and TRBJ1-2; the D gene is possibly TRBD1 (5 bases). This CDR3 region has 12 residues. Trimming left V 4 bases short and J 8 bases short, with 12 bases between. CDR1 and CDR2 from the germline V gene are SGHRS and YFSETQ. This CDR3 reads CASSPDPGGYTF. Written as DNA, the CDR3 is TGCGCCAGCAGCCCCGACCCAGGGGGCTACACCTTC.

V is TRBV6-1 and J is TRBJ1-1; 7 bases align to TRBD1. The ends lost 1 base at V and 5 bases at J; junction bases unmatched: 7. Germline lookup yields CDR1 MNHNS and CDR2 SASEGT. The CDR3 extends over 15 amino acids. This CDR3 reads CASSEVGRGLTEAFF. Written as DNA, the CDR3 is TGTGCCAGCAGTGAAGTAGGCAGGGGGTTGACTGAAGCTTTCTTT.

This clone has a single count. The chain couples TRBV5-1 to TRBJ1-5, with D perhaps matching TRBD1 (6 bases). CDR1 is SGHRS and CDR2 is YFSETQ in the germline V gene. Between the trimmed V and J ends, which lost 0 bases and 0 bases, there was a span of 16 bases. This CDR3 has 18 residues. This CDR3 reads CASSLEIVEGDSNQPQHF. CDR3 in DNA: TGCGCCAGCAGCTTGGAGATTGTTGAGGGGGATAGCAATCAGCCCCAGCATTTT.

The chain recombines TRBV25-1 with TRBJ1-1; 8 nucleotides line up with TRBD1. CDR1 and CDR2 (germline): MGHDK, SYGVNS. Trimming at V came to 4 bases and at J to 6 bases, leaving 4 bases not matched to a gene. This CDR3 region has 13 residues. CDR3 coding DNA: TGTGCCAGCAGTGCCCCGACAGGGGCTGAAGCTTTCTTT. Translation gives CASSAPTGAEAFF.